One sample yielded the 5 T cell receptor beta chains listed below, sequenced in a study of human T cells and chemical hapten exposure. The time point denotes: patch test 2, 6 weeks after DPC sensitization. The treatment is: therapeutic diphenylcyclopropenone sensitization with weekly scalp DPC. Via MiXCR, TCRdb re-called the RACE reads, giving one row per CDR3 protein. The sample carries about 81,000 distinct CDR3 sequences, more than 8.5% recorded once. The sample consisted of whole blood, taken in connection with sensitization to the hapten diphenylcyclopropenone (DPC). Source of these receptors: a woman in her twenties or thirties with alopecia areata. Some clones in this sample may be carry-over from other donors' samples.

This clonotype turned up a few times. V is TRBV20-1 and J is TRBJ1-1; TRBD1 aligns across 7 bases. V shed 1 base and J 4 bases; nucleotides not matched to a gene: 3. The germline V gene has CDR1 DFQATT and CDR2 SNEGSKA (reference sequence). The length of the CDR3 is 13 residues. The CDR3 loop is CSARVQGTTEAFF. The CDR3 nucleotides read TGCAGTGCTAGAGTACAGGGGACCACTGAAGCTTTCTTT.

Turning to this clonotype: It may be a read error: a sequence one base away is much more abundant. The CDR3: CASSLGTSGRNEQFF. CDR3 in DNA: TGTGCCAGCAGTTTGGGGACTAGCGGGAGAAATGAGCAGTTCTTC. The rearrangement links TRBV6-6 to TRBJ2-1; 14 nucleotides match TRBD2. The germline V gene has CDR1 MNHNY and CDR2 SVGAGI (reference sequence). Trimming took 4 bases from V and 7 from J; bases not matched to a gene: 3. CDR3 length equals 15 residues.

The chain links TRBV29-1 to TRBJ1-2; D is perhaps TRBD1 (5 bases). Germline values: CDR1 SQVTM, CDR2 ANQGSEA. This CDR3 contains 18 residues. Trimming stripped 5 bases from V and 4 bases from J, with 29 bases between. CDR3 protein: CSVRAMSWRDRVAYGYTF. The CDR3 DNA reads TGCAGCGTTAGGGCCATGTCGTGGCGAGACAGAGTCGCCTATGGCTACACCTTC.

The chain carries TRBV28 and TRBJ1-1; no clear D. The CDR3 has 12 amino acids. CDR1 is MDHEN, CDR2 SYDVKM, per germline. V dropped 6 bases and J dropped 0 bases, with 5 bases sitting between them. The CDR3 loop is CASREVNTEAFF. Here the CDR3 DNA reads TGTGCCAGCAGGGAGGTGAACACTGAAGCTTTCTTT.

The CDR3 loop is CASSSAMMPEQYF. The CDR3 DNA reads TGTGCCAGCTCATCCGCCATGATGCCCGAGCAGTACTTC. The V call is TRBV18, the J call TRBJ2-7; the D is unclear. The germline gives CDR1 KGHSH, CDR2 LQKENI. This CDR3 contains 13 residues. V lost 5 bases and J 6 bases, leaving 14 bases between the germline ends.